This T cell receptor (beta chain) is drawn from a study of cytomegalovirus exposure and HLA in healthy donors. Study results and caveats: Reports indicate that TCR beta sequences accurately predicted the HLA-A and HLA-B alleles of most subjects.

The primer mix had 60 Vbeta and 13 Jbeta primers. Here immunoSEQ multiplex PCR was the method, and the copy in TCRdb shows in-frame clones only, minus some. Here the sample spans about 280,000 clones, 70% to 90% being singletons. Trimming left V 7 bases short and J 4 bases short, with 19 bases between. The CDR3 is made up of 15 amino acids. As regards this clone: Antigen: not known.

Input material: PBMCs. The sequence was obtained from a woman between 18 and 30 years old in good health and CMV-seronegative. This chain joins TRBV23-1 and TRBJ1-1; D not resolved. TRBV23-1 is classed as an ORF, of uncertain function. The CDR3 protein is CASTTRSSVSTEAFF. The CDR3 region has the DNA TGCGCCAGCACCACCCGTAGTAGTGTTAGCACTGAAGCTTTCTTT.